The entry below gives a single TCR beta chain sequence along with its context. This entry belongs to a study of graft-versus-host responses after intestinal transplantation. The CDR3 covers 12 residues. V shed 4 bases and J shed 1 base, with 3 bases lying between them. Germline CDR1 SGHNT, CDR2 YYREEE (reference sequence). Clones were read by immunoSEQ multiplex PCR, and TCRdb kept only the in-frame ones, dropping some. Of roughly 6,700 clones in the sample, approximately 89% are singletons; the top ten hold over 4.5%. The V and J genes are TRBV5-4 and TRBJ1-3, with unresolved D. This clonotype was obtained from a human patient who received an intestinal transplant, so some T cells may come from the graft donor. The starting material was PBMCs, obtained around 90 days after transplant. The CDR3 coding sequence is TGTGCCAGCAGCGTTTCTGGAAACACCATATATTTT. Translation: CASSVSGNTIYF.